This entry describes one T cell receptor (beta chain). CD8 cells classed as naive were CD45RO-negative and positively selected for CCR7, excluding terminally differentiated effector memory CD45RA+ cells. This entry comes from a study of shared clonotypes between healthy human individuals. TCRdb's table, derived via immunoSEQ multiplex PCR, lists solely in-frame clones and lacks some. This sample has around 600,000 clones, with roughly 98% found just once. The material sequenced was naive CD8+ T cells sorted from blood. The TCR sequence derives from a young man in good health.

The CDR3 loop reads CASSFGSSGRDTDTQYF. The CDR3 DNA follows: TGTGCCAGCAGCTTCGGATCTAGCGGGAGGGACACAGATACGCAGTATTTT. The chain has TRBV7-9 and TRBJ2-3; 12 bases align to TRBD2. Germline CDR1 SEHNR, CDR2 FQNEAQ (reference sequence). The CDR3 has 17 amino acids. The trim removed 3 bases at V and 2 bases at J, leaving 6 bases unmatched.